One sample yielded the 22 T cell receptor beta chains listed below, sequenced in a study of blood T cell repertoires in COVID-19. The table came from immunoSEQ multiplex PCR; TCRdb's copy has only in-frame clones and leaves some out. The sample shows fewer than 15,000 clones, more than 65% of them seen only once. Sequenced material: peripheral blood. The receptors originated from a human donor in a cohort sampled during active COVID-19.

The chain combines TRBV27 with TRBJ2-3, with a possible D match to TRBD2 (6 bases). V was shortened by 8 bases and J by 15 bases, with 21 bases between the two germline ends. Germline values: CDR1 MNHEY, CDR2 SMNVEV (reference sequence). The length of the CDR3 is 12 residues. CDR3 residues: CASAGGTKMSYF. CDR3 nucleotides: TGTGCCAGCGCTGGAGGGACCAAGATGAGTTATTTT.

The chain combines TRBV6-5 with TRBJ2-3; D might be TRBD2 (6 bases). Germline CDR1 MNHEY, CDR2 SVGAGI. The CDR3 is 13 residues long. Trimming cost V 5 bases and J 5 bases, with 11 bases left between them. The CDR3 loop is CASSRDFKDTQYF. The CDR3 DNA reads TGTGCCAGCAGTCGGGACTTTAAAGATACGCAGTATTTT.

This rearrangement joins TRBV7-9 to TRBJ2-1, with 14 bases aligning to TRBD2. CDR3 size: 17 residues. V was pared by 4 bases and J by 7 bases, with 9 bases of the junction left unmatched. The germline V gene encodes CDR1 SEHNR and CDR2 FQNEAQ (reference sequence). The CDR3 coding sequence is TGTGCCAGCAGCTCCCTTACGACTAGCGGGAGGGGGAATGAGCAGTTCTTC. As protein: CASSSLTTSGRGNEQFF.

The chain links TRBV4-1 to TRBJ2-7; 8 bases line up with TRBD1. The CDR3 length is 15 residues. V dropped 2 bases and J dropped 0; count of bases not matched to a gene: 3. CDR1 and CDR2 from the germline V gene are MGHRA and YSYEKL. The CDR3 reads CASSQPGQVSYEQYF. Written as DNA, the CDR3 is TGCGCCAGCAGCCAACCGGGACAGGTCTCCTACGAGCAGTACTTC.

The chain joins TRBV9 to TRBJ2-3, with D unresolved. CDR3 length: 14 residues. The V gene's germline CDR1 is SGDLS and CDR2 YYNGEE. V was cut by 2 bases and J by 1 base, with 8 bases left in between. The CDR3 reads CASSVGLGTDTQYF. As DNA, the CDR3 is TGTGCCAGCAGCGTTGGCCTTGGCACAGATACGCAGTATTTT.

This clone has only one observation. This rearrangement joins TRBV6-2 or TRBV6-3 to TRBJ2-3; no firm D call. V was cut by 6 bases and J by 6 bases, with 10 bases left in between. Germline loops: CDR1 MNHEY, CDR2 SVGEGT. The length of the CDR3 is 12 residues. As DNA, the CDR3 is TGTGCCAGCAGCCGACTGGGTGATACGCAGTATTTT. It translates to CASSRLGDTQYF.

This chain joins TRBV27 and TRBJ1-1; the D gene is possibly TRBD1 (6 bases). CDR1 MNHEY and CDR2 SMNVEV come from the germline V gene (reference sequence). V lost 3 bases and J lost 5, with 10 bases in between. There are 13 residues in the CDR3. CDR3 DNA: TGTGCCAGCAGTTTCCAGGGGATGACTGAAGCTTTCTTT. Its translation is CASSFQGMTEAFF.

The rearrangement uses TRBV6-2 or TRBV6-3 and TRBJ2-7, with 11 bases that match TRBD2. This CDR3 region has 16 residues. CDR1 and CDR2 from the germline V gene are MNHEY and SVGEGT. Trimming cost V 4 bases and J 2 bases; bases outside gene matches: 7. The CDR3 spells CASSSFTSGSPYEQYF. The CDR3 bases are TGTGCCAGCAGTTCATTCACTAGCGGGAGTCCCTACGAGCAGTACTTC.

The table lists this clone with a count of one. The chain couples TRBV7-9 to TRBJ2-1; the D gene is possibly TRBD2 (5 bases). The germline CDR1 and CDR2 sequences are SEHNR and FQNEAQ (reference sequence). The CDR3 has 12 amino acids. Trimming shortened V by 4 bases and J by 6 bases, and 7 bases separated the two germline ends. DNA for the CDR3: TGTGCCAGCAGCTGGACTCGCAATGAGCAGTTCTTC. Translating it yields CASSWTRNEQFF.

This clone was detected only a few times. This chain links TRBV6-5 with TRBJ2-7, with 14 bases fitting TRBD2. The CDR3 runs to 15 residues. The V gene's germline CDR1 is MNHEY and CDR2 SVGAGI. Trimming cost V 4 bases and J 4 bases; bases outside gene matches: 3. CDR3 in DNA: TGTGCCAGCAGTTCCGGGACTAGCGGGAGTTACGAGCAGTACTTC. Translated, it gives CASSSGTSGSYEQYF.

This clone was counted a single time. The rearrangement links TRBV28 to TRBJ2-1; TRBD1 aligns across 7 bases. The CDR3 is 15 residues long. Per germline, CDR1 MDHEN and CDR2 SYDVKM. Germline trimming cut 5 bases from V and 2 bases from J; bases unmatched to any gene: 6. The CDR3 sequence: CASSPPGGAYNEQFF. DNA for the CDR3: TGTGCCAGCAGTCCTCCAGGGGGTGCCTACAATGAGCAGTTCTTC.

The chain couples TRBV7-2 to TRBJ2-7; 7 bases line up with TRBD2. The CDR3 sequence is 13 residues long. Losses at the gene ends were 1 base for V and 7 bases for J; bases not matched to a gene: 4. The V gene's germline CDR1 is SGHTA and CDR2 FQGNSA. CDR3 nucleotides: TGTGCCAGCAGCTTAGACCGGGGGGATGAGCAGTACTTC. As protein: CASSLDRGDEQYF.

CDR3 in DNA: TGTGCCAGCAGCCTCCCCGCCCCATCGGGACTACACTACGAGCAGTACTTC. The encoded protein is CASSLPAPSGLHYEQYF. The V and J genes are TRBV4-2 and TRBJ2-7; 7 bases are shared with TRBD2. The CDR3 is 17 residues long. Trimming cost V 4 bases and J 3 bases; bases outside gene matches: 15. In germline, CDR1 is LGHNA, CDR2 YNFKEQ.

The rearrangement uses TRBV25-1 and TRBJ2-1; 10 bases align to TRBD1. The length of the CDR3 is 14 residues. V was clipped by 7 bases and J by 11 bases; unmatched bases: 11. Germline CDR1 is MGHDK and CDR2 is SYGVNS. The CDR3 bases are TGTGCCAGCATTAGCCCTGACAGGGGGCCTCAGCAGTTCTTC. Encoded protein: CASISPDRGPQQFF.

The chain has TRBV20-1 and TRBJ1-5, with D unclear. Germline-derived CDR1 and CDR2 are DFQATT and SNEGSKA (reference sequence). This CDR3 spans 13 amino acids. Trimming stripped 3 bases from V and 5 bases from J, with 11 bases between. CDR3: CSASSGYDQPQHF. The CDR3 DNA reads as TGCAGTGCTAGTTCCGGTTACGATCAGCCCCAGCATTTT.

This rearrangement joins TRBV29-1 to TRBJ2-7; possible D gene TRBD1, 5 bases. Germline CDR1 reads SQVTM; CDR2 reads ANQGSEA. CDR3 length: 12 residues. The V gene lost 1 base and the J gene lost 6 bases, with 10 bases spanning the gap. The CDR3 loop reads CSVEAPGREQYF. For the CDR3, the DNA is TGCAGCGTTGAAGCCCCAGGGCGCGAGCAGTACTTC.

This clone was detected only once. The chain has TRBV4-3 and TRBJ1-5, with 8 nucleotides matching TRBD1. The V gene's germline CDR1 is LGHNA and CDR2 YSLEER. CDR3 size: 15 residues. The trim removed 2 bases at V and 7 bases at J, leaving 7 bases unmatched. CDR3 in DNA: TGCGCCAGCAGCCAAACGTCAGGGGGCAGACAGCCCCAGCATTTT. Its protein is CASSQTSGGRQPQHF.

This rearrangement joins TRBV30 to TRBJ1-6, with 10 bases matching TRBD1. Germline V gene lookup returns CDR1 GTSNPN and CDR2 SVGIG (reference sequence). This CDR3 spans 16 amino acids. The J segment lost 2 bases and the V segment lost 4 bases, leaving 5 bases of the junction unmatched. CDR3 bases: TGTGCCTGGAATCCGACAGGGGGCGCCTATAATTCACCCCTCCACTTT. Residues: CAWNPTGGAYNSPLHF.

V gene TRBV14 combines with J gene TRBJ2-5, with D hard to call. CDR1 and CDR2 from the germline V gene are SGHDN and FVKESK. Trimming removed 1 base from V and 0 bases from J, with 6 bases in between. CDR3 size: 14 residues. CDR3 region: CASSQVAYQETQYF. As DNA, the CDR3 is TGTGCCAGCAGCCAAGTAGCTTACCAAGAGACCCAGTACTTC.

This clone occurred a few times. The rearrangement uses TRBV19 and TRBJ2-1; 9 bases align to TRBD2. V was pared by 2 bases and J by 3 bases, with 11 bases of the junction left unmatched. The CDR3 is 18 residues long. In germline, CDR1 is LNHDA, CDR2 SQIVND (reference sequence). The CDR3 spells CASSIFGSGRGNYNEQFF. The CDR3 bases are TGTGCCAGTAGTATATTCGGTAGCGGGAGAGGTAACTACAATGAGCAGTTCTTC.

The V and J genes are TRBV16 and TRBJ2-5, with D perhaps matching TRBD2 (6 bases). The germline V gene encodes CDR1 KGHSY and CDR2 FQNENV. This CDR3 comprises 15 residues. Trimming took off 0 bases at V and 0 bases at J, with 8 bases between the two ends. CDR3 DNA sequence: TGTGCCAGCAGCCAATCGGGGGGACACCAAGAGACCCAGTACTTC. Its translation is CASSQSGGHQETQYF.

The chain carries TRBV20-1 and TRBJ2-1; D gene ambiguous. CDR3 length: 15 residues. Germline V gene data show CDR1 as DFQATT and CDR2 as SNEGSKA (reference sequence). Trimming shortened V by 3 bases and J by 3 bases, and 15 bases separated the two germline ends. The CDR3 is CSASSRSRGYNEQFF. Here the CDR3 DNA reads TGCAGTGCTAGTTCCCGGTCAAGAGGCTACAATGAGCAGTTCTTC.